This T cell receptor beta chain originates from a study of CD8 T cells in Susac syndrome (dated by TCRdb to the late 2010s). About the study as a whole: Whether CD8+ T cell activation and differentiation in Susac syndrome was antigen driven was tested using repertoire sequencing. The full study reports these points: The number of individuals in the TCR sequencing and HLA analysis was acknowledged as relatively small.

RNA was extracted with the RNeasy kit and roughly 0.5 to 1 ug was reverse transcribed using random hexamers. The immunoSEQ multiplex PCR assay, covering 54 Vbeta and 13 Jbeta segments, was used to amplify TCR beta CDR3 regions. PCR amplification bias was corrected using a synthetic template baseline for primer optimization and computational correction. The published analysis was carried out like this. Only productive sequences were kept, with reads annotated to V, D and J genes according to IMGT and analyzed in immunoSEQ Analyzer. Clonality was calculated as one minus the Shannon entropy normalized by log2 of the number of productive unique sequences. For each patient and control, public and private clones were evaluated among the 100 most prevalent clones. Clones were defined as Susac-specific if absent from the healthy and MS cohorts, from approximately 1,100 published viral clones and from other ImmuneACCESS disease sequences. TCRdb passed the public sequencing reads through fastp at Q25 and MiXCR, retaining productive beta sequences. Rows with a matching CDR3 protein are joined into one entry that keeps the most common DNA and genes. The V and J calls were not made by the authors but by TCRdb's processing. This sample lists 110,000 or so distinct CDR3 sequences; 85% to 95% were detected once. About 0.15% of the sample comes from the top ten.

High-throughput TCR beta sequencing profiled peripheral blood CD8+ and CD4+ T cells from healthy donors, Susac syndrome patients and multiple sclerosis patients. The healthy donors served as controls matched for age and sex. CD8+ TEMRA cells were enriched by FACS, while bulk CD8+ and CD4+ T cells were purified by magnetic negative isolation. Blood was drawn into EDTA tubes, processed within 24 hours, and PBMCs were isolated by density gradient centrifugation. PBMCs intended for TCR sequencing were frozen in liquid nitrogen and were later thawed in a 37 degrees C water bath. The sorted or isolated CD4+, CD8+ and CD8+ TEMRA cells had a purity of 90% or higher. For CDR1 and CDR2, the germline V gene (reference sequence) lists SEHNR and FQNEAQ. The CDR3 starts with the cysteine, ends with the phenylalanine, and has 16 residues. Of the read, only the CDR3 DNA is kept; its 48 bases are in frame from base 1. Trimming at the junction amounts to 2 bases on V and 3 bases on J, and the germline ends lie 16 bases apart.

As for this clonotype: It lacks a known antigen. No base quality information exists; no much larger clone differs at one position.

The sequence joins TRBV7-9 to TRBJ1-1; no D segment can be confidently identified. The TCR sequence derives from a human donor in good health. Material for sequencing was CD4+ T cells from PBMCs. The nucleotide sequence is TGTGCCAGCAGCTTAAGCAGTGCGGTCGGGCACACTGAAGCTTTCTTT. This gives the protein CASSLSSAVGHTEAFF. Supplemented by the reference TRBV7-9 and TRBJ1-1 proteins around the CDR3, the complete variable domain is DTGVSQNPRHKITKRGQNVTFRCDPISEHNRLYWYRQTLGQGPEFLTYFQNEAQLEKSRLLSDRFSAERPKGSFSTLEIQRTEQGDSAMYLCASSLSSAVGHTEAFFGQGTRLTVV.